This is a list of T cell receptor beta chains from one sample in a study of shared clonotypes between healthy human individuals. This table comes from immunoSEQ multiplex PCR, and its TCRdb copy is limited to in-frame clones, with some not included. The data show about 560,000 clones, with roughly 72% seen just once and about 11% held by the top ten. Sequencing was performed on PBMCs. The receptor source for this set is a woman aged 40 to 50 in good health. Some clones in this sample may be carry-over from other donors' samples. The CDR3 runs from the conserved cysteine through the conserved F or W. D genes are given only for firm matches. Size is stated for part of the rows, as once, few or many counts, or as a class when the clone is expanded.

d_gene: NA; abundance: NA; v_gene: TRBV7-9; j_gene: TRBJ2-1; CDR3aa: CASSLSGSSSYNEQFF; CDR3nt: TGTGCCAGCAGCTTGTCCGGATCGAGCTCCTACAATGAGCAGTTCTTC
d_gene: TRBD1; abundance: NA; v_gene: TRBV2; j_gene: TRBJ2-1; CDR3aa: CASTHSGTGVGGIGEQFF; CDR3nt: TGTGCCAGCACCCATTCCGGGACAGGGGTTGGCGGGATTGGTGAGCAGTTCTTC
d_gene: NA; abundance: NA; v_gene: TRBV10-3; j_gene: TRBJ2-3; CDR3aa: CAISDRDLTDTQYF; CDR3nt: TGTGCCATCAGTGACAGGGATCTGACAGATACGCAGTATTTT
d_gene: NA; abundance: NA; v_gene: TRBV5-1; j_gene: TRBJ1-1; CDR3aa: CASSLGILRQGPVTEAFF; CDR3nt: TGCGCCAGCAGCTTGGGTATCCTTAGGCAGGGGCCGGTCACTGAAGCTTTCTTT
d_gene: NA; abundance: NA; v_gene: TRBV2; j_gene: TRBJ1-1; CDR3aa: CASSVTGKDTEAFF; CDR3nt: TGTGCCAGCAGTGTAACAGGGAAGGACACTGAAGCTTTCTTT
d_gene: NA; abundance: NA; v_gene: TRBV9; j_gene: TRBJ1-4; CDR3aa: CASSTSGTRNEKLFF; CDR3nt: TGTGCCAGCAGCACCTCCGGGACACGTAATGAAAAACTGTTTTTT
d_gene: TRBD2; abundance: NA; v_gene: TRBV7-3; j_gene: TRBJ2-1; CDR3aa: CASSGKLAGVYNEQFF; CDR3nt: TGTGCCAGCAGCGGCAAACTAGCGGGAGTGTACAATGAGCAGTTCTTC
d_gene: NA; abundance: NA; v_gene: TRBV6-6; j_gene: TRBJ2-3; CDR3aa: CASSYSQGTDTQYF; CDR3nt: TGTGCCAGCAGTTACTCCCAGGGGACAGATACGCAGTATTTT
d_gene: TRBD1; abundance: NA; v_gene: TRBV18; j_gene: TRBJ1-1; CDR3aa: CASSPFTGGMDNTEAFF; CDR3nt: TGTGCCAGCTCACCCTTTACAGGGGGCATGGATAACACTGAAGCTTTCTTT
d_gene: TRBD2; abundance: NA; v_gene: TRBV5-4; j_gene: TRBJ2-2; CDR3aa: CASSQGLAGELFF; CDR3nt: TGTGCCAGCAGCCAGGGACTAGCCGGGGAGCTGTTTTTT
d_gene: NA; abundance: NA; v_gene: TRBV30; j_gene: TRBJ1-5; CDR3aa: CAWSGAGNSRQPQHF; CDR3nt: TGTGCCTGGAGTGGGGCAGGGAACAGCAGACAGCCCCAGCATTTT
d_gene: TRBD2; abundance: NA; v_gene: TRBV18; j_gene: TRBJ2-1; CDR3aa: CASSVGLAETTEQFF; CDR3nt: TGTGCCAGCTCAGTAGGACTAGCGGAGACCACTGAGCAGTTCTTC
d_gene: NA; abundance: NA; v_gene: TRBV7-8; j_gene: TRBJ2-1; CDR3aa: CASSSGGAGVYNEQFF; CDR3nt: TGTGCCAGCAGCTCTGGGGGCGCAGGGGTTTACAATGAGCAGTTCTTC
d_gene: TRBD1; abundance: few; v_gene: TRBV5-4; j_gene: TRBJ1-5; CDR3aa: CASSVGQGDQPQHF; CDR3nt: TGTGCCAGCAGCGTGGGACAGGGGGATCAGCCCCAGCATTTT
d_gene: NA; abundance: few; v_gene: TRBV4-1; j_gene: TRBJ2-1; CDR3aa: CASSQGGSGGEQFF; CDR3nt: TGCGCCAGCAGCCAAGGGGGGAGTGGGGGTGAGCAGTTCTTC
d_gene: TRBD1; abundance: NA; v_gene: TRBV5-1; j_gene: TRBJ1-1; CDR3aa: CASSTWGQGDTEAFF; CDR3nt: TGCGCCAGCAGCACCTGGGGACAGGGAGACACTGAAGCTTTCTTT
d_gene: NA; abundance: NA; v_gene: TRBV19; j_gene: TRBJ1-2; CDR3aa: CASSRNGKREGDYGYTF; CDR3nt: TGTGCCAGTAGTCGGAACGGTAAAAGGGAAGGGGACTATGGCTACACCTTC
d_gene: NA; abundance: NA; v_gene: TRBV6-6; j_gene: TRBJ2-3; CDR3aa: CASSYSRGSTDTQYF; CDR3nt: TGTGCCAGCAGTTACTCTCGGGGCAGCACAGATACGCAGTATTTT
d_gene: TRBD1; abundance: NA; v_gene: TRBV28; j_gene: TRBJ2-5; CDR3aa: CASTVRGTAQETQYF; CDR3nt: TGTGCCAGCACCGTAAGGGGGACAGCTCAAGAGACCCAGTACTTC
d_gene: NA; abundance: few; v_gene: TRBV11-2; j_gene: TRBJ1-1; CDR3aa: CASSLAENTEAFF; CDR3nt: TGTGCCAGCAGCTTGGCCGAGAACACTGAAGCTTTCTTT
d_gene: NA; abundance: once; v_gene: TRBV6-6; j_gene: TRBJ1-4; CDR3aa: CASSSHGATNEKLFF; CDR3nt: TGTGCCAGCAGTTCCCATGGGGCAACTAATGAAAAACTGTTTTTT
d_gene: NA; abundance: NA; v_gene: TRBV6-6; j_gene: TRBJ1-2; CDR3aa: CASSYGSVVNYGYTF; CDR3nt: TGTGCCAGCAGTTACGGGTCAGTAGTAAACTATGGCTACACCTTC
d_gene: TRBD1; abundance: NA; v_gene: TRBV19; j_gene: TRBJ2-7; CDR3aa: CASTHGTGSLYEQYF; CDR3nt: TGTGCCAGTACCCACGGGACAGGGAGTCTCTACGAGCAGTACTTC
d_gene: TRBD1; abundance: NA; v_gene: TRBV4-2; j_gene: TRBJ1-2; CDR3aa: CASSQVAGQTYGYTF; CDR3nt: TGTGCCAGCAGCCAAGTCGCGGGACAGACCTATGGCTACACCTTC
d_gene: NA; abundance: NA; v_gene: TRBV7-9; j_gene: TRBJ2-3; CDR3aa: CASSFWSVSGDTQYF; CDR3nt: TGTGCCAGCAGCTTTTGGTCTGTGTCGGGGGATACGCAGTATTTT
d_gene: NA; abundance: NA; v_gene: TRBV14; j_gene: TRBJ2-1; CDR3aa: CASSYRTRSYNEQFF; CDR3nt: TGTGCCAGCAGCTACCGAACCCGCTCCTACAATGAGCAGTTCTTC
d_gene: NA; abundance: NA; v_gene: TRBV5-6; j_gene: TRBJ1-1; CDR3aa: CASTTLVGNTEAFF; CDR3nt: TGTGCCAGCACCACACTGGTAGGGAACACTGAAGCTTTCTTT
d_gene: NA; abundance: NA; v_gene: TRBV19; j_gene: TRBJ1-4; CDR3aa: CASSSGTHEKLFF; CDR3nt: TGTGCCAGTAGTAGCGGGACCCATGAAAAACTGTTTTTT
d_gene: TRBD1; abundance: NA; v_gene: TRBV2; j_gene: TRBJ1-2; CDR3aa: CASSATPRDRVNYGYTF; CDR3nt: TGTGCCAGCAGTGCCACTCCCCGGGACAGAGTTAACTATGGCTACACCTTC
d_gene: TRBD2; abundance: once; v_gene: TRBV4-1; j_gene: TRBJ2-7; CDR3aa: CASSQGLAASYEQYF; CDR3nt: TGCGCCAGCAGCCAAGGACTAGCCGCTTCCTACGAGCAGTACTTC
d_gene: NA; abundance: few; v_gene: TRBV11-2; j_gene: TRBJ1-1; CDR3aa: CASSLGRGTNTEAFF; CDR3nt: TGTGCCAGCAGCTTAGGGCGGGGGACGAACACTGAAGCTTTCTTT
d_gene: TRBD2; abundance: NA; v_gene: TRBV5-1; j_gene: TRBJ2-1; CDR3aa: CASTKTSGSSYNEQFF; CDR3nt: TGCGCCAGCACCAAGACTAGCGGGAGCTCCTACAATGAGCAGTTCTTC
d_gene: NA; abundance: NA; v_gene: TRBV30; j_gene: TRBJ1-5; CDR3aa: CAWSNSGNQPQHF; CDR3nt: TGTGCCTGGTCAAACTCGGGCAATCAGCCCCAGCATTTT
d_gene: TRBD2; abundance: NA; v_gene: TRBV7-8; j_gene: TRBJ2-3; CDR3aa: CASSLALAGGAQYF; CDR3nt: TGTGCCAGCAGCTTAGCACTAGCGGGGGGGGCGCAGTATTTT
d_gene: NA; abundance: NA; v_gene: TRBV6-5; j_gene: TRBJ1-2; CDR3aa: CASSYSAGADYGYTF; CDR3nt: TGTGCCAGCAGTTACTCGGCAGGGGCAGACTATGGCTACACCTTC
d_gene: TRBD1; abundance: NA; v_gene: TRBV28; j_gene: TRBJ2-4; CDR3aa: CASSPTGQGAAKNIQYF; CDR3nt: TGTGCCAGCAGCCCCACGGGACAGGGGGCGGCCAAAAACATTCAGTACTTC
d_gene: NA; abundance: once; v_gene: TRBV7-2; j_gene: TRBJ2-2; CDR3aa: CASSLAVQNTGELFF; CDR3nt: TGTGCCAGCAGCTTAGCGGTGCAGAACACCGGGGAGCTGTTTTTT
d_gene: NA; abundance: NA; v_gene: TRBV18; j_gene: TRBJ1-1; CDR3aa: CASSPRQDPNTEAFF; CDR3nt: TGTGCCAGCTCACCACGGCAGGACCCGAACACTGAAGCTTTCTTT
d_gene: NA; abundance: NA; v_gene: TRBV5-1; j_gene: TRBJ1-1; CDR3aa: CASSVGPTEAFF; CDR3nt: TGCGCCAGCTCGGTGGGGCCCACTGAAGCTTTCTTT
d_gene: NA; abundance: NA; v_gene: TRBV2; j_gene: TRBJ2-5; CDR3aa: CASSESGGSWETQYF; CDR3nt: TGTGCCAGCAGTGAGTCGGGGGGCTCTTGGGAGACCCAGTACTTC
d_gene: NA; abundance: NA; v_gene: TRBV5-1; j_gene: TRBJ2-5; CDR3aa: CASSPLGGKETQYF; CDR3nt: TGCGCCAGCAGCCCCCTGGGCGGGAAAGAGACCCAGTACTTC
d_gene: NA; abundance: NA; v_gene: TRBV7-9; j_gene: TRBJ2-2; CDR3aa: CASSSNIIGRLGGELFF; CDR3nt: TGTGCCAGCAGCTCCAATATTATTGGGAGGTTAGGGGGGGAGCTGTTTTTT